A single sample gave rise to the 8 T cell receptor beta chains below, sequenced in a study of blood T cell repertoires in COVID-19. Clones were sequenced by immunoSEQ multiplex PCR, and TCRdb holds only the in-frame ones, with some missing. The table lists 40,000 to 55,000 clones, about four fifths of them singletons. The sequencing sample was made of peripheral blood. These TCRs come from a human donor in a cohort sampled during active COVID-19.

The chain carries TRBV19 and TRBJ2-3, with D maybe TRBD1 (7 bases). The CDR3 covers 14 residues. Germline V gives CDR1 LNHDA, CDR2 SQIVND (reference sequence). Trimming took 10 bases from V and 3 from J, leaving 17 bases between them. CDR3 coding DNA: TGTGCCACCGAGGGCAGGGGGGAGACAGATACGCAGTATTTT. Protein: CATEGRGETDTQYF.

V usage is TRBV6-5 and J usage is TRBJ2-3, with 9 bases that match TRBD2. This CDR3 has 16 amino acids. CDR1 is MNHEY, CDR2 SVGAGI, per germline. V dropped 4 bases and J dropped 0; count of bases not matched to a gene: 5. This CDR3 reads CASSFGLAPSTDTQYF. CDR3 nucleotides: TGTGCCAGCAGTTTCGGACTAGCGCCTAGCACAGATACGCAGTATTTT.

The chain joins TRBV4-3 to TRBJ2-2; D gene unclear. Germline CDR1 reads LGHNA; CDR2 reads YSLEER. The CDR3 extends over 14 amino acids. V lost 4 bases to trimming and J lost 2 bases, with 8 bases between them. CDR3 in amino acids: CASSRLSNTGELFF. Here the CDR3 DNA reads TGCGCCAGCAGCCGACTCAGTAACACCGGGGAGCTGTTTTTT.

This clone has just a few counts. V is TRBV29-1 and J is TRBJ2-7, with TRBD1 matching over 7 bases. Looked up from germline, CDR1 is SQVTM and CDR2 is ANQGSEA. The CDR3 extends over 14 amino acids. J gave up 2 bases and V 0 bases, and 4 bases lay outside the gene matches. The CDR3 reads CSVEDQGQTYEQYF. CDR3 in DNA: TGCAGCGTTGAAGATCAGGGACAGACCTACGAGCAGTACTTC.

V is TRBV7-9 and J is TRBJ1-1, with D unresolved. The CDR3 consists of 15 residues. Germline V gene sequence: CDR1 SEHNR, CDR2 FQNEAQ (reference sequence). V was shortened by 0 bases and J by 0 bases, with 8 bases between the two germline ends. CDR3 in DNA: TGTGCCAGCAGCTTAGCCGGCCAGGTGAACACTGAAGCTTTCTTT. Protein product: CASSLAGQVNTEAFF.

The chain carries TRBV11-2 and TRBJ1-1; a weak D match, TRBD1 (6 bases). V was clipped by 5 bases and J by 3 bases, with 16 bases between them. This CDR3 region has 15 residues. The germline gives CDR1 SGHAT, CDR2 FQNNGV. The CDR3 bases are TGTGCCAGCAGCCCCCACGGCCAGGGGTACACTGAAGCTTTCTTT. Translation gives CASSPHGQGYTEAFF.

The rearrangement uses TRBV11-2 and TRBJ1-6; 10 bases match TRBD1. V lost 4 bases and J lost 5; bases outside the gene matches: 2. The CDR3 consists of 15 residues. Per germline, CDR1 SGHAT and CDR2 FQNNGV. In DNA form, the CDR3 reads TGTGCCAGCAGCTGGGGGACAGGGGATAATTCACCCCTCCACTTT. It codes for CASSWGTGDNSPLHF.

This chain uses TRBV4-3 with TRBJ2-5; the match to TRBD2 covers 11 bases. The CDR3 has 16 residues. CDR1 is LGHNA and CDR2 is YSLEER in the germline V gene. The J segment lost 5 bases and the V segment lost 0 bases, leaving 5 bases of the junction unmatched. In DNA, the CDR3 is TGCGCCAGCAGCCAAGACATAGCGGGAGGGCAGGAGACCCAGTACTTC. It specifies CASSQDIAGGQETQYF.